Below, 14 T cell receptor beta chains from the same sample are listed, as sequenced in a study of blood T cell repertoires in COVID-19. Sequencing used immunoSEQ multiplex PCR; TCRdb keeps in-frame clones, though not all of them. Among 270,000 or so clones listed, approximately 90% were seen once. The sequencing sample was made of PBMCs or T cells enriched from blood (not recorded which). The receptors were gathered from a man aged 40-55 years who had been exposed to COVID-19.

The CDR3 protein is CASSSRDGYEQYF. For the CDR3, the DNA is TGTGCCAGCAGCTCGCGGGACGGCTACGAGCAGTACTTC. This chain connects TRBV7-6 to TRBJ2-7; D is perhaps TRBD2 (6 bases). Germline V gene sequence: CDR1 SGHVS, CDR2 FNYEAQ. Trimming took off 4 bases at V and 3 bases at J, with 10 bases between the two ends. CDR3 length: 13 amino acids.

The CDR3 sequence: CASGQSSYNSPLHF. DNA for the CDR3: TGTGCCAGCGGACAAAGCTCCTATAATTCACCCCTCCACTTT. This chain links TRBV10-3 with TRBJ1-6, with D tentatively TRBD1 (5 bases). CDR3 length: 14 residues. Germline lookup yields CDR1 ENHRY and CDR2 SYGVKD. Trimming cost V 10 bases and J 0 bases, with 10 bases left between them.

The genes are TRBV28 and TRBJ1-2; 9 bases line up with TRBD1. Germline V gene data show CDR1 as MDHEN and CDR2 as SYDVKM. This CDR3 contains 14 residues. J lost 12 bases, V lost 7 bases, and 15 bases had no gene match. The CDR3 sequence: CASTPIGTGFSNTF. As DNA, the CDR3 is TGTGCCAGCACTCCCATCGGGACAGGGTTTTCCAACACCTTC.

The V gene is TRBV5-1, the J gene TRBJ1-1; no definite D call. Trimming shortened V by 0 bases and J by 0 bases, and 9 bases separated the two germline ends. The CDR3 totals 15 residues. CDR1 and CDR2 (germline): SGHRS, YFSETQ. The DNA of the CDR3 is TGCGCCAGCAGCTTGGCACAGAATATGAACACTGAAGCTTTCTTT. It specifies CASSLAQNMNTEAFF.

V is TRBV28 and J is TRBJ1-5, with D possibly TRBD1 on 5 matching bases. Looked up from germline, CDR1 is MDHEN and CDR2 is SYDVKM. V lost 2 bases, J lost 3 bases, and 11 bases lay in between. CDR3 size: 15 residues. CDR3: CASSLRSGSNQPQHF. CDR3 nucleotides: TGTGCCAGCAGTTTACGTTCAGGGTCCAATCAGCCCCAGCATTTT. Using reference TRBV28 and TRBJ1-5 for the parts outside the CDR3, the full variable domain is DVKVTQSSRYLVKRTGEKVFLECVQDMDHENMFWYRQDPGLGLRLIYFSYDVKMKEKGDIPEGYSVSREKKERFSLILESASTNQTSMYLCASSLRSGSNQPQHFGDGTRLSIL.

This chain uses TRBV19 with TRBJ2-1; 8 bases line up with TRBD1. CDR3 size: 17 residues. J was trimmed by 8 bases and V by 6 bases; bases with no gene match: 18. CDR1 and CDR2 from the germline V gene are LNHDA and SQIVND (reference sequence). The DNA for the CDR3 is TGTGCCAGTAGCCGCAGGGGAAGGACAGGGTTGATGTATGAGCAGTTCTTC. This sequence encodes CASSRRGRTGLMYEQFF.

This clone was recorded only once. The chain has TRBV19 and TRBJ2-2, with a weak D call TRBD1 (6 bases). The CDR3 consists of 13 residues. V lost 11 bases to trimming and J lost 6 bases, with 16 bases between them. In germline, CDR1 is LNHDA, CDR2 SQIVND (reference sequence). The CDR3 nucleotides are TGTGCCGCCCGGGGTACAGGGTCCGGGGAGCTGTTTTTT. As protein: CAARGTGSGELFF. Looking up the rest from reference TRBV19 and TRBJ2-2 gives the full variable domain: DGGITQSPKYLFRKEGQNVTLSCEQNLNHDAMYWYRQDPGQGLRLIYYSQIVNDFQKGDIAEGYSVSREKKESFPLTVTSAQKNPTAFYLCAARGTGSGELFFGEGSRLTVL.

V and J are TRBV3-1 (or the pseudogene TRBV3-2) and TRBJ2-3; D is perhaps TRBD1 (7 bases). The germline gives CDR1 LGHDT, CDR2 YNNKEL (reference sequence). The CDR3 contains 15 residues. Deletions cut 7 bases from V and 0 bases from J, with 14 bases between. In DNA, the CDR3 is TGTGCCAGCACCCCGACAGGGACTAGCACAGATACGCAGTATTTT. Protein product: CASTPTGTSTDTQYF.

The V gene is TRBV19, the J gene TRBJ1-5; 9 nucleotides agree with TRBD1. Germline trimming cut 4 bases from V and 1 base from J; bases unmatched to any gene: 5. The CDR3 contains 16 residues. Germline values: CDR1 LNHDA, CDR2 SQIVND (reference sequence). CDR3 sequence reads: CASSTLQGASNQPQHF. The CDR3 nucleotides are TGTGCCAGTAGTACGTTACAGGGGGCGAGCAATCAGCCCCAGCATTTT.

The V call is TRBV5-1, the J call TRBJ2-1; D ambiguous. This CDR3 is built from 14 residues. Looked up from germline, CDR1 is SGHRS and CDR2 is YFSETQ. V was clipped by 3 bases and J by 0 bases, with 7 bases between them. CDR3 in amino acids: CASSYSLSYNEQFF. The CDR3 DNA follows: TGCGCCAGCAGCTATTCTCTCTCCTACAATGAGCAGTTCTTC.

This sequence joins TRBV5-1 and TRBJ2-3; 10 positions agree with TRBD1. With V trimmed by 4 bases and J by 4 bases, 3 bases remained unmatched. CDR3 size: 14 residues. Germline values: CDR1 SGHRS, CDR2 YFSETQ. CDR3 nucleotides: TGCGCCAGCAGCCTGGGACAGGGGTCAGATACGCAGTATTTT. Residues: CASSLGQGSDTQYF.

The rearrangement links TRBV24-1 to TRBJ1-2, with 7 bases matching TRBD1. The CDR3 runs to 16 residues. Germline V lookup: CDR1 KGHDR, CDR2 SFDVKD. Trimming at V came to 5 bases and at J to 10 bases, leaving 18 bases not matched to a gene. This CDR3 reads CATSARRGRGQVVYTF. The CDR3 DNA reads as TGTGCCACCAGTGCTCGGAGGGGGCGCGGCCAAGTTGTCTACACCTTC.

CDR3 DNA: TGTGCCAGCAGTGAAGGGTTCTGGGGGGGTGGAAACACCATATATTTT. Its translation: CASSEGFWGGGNTIYF. The V and J genes are TRBV6-1 and TRBJ1-3, with a weak D call TRBD1 (5 bases). Germline V gene lookup returns CDR1 MNHNS and CDR2 SASEGT. The CDR3 extends over 16 amino acids. Trimming cost V 1 base and J 3 bases, with 13 bases left between them.

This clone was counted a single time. The CDR3 DNA follows: TGTGCCACGAAAAGACCGGGACAGGGCATGGGAGCAACTAATGAAAAACTGTTTTTT. Protein: CATKRPGQGMGATNEKLFF. This rearrangement joins TRBV19 to TRBJ1-4, with 9 bases fitting TRBD1. The CDR3 runs 19 residues. CDR1 and CDR2 from the germline V gene are LNHDA and SQIVND (reference sequence). J lost 0 bases, V lost 10 bases, and 18 bases had no gene match.